This TCR beta chain was identified in a study of siplizumab effects on memory and regulatory T cells. Notes on the study in general: Contribution to the alloresponse seemed major for naive T cells, which also seemed more diverse than memory cells. Alloreactive sequences tracing back to unstimulated CD4+ memory cells fell significantly with siplizumab.

The CDR3 is 14 residues long. Germline lookup yields CDR1 MDHEN and CDR2 SYDVKM. The germline V and J ends were trimmed by 2 bases and 6 bases, with 13 bases remaining between them. Assays covered around 10^5 TCR templates per sample. Produced via immunoSEQ multiplex PCR; TCRdb's table is partial and in-frame only. The sample lists around 97,000 clones, roughly 94% occurring once. This clone was counted once. Its specificity is unknown. The TCR comes from a human donor in good health. The chain couples TRBV28 to TRBJ1-2; D might be TRBD1 (5 bases). Sequenced material: non-Treg CD4+ T cells sorted from blood. The DNA for the CDR3 is TGTGCCAGCAGTTTAGGGGCCGGGGTAGATGGCTACACCTTC. Amino acids: CASSLGAGVDGYTF.